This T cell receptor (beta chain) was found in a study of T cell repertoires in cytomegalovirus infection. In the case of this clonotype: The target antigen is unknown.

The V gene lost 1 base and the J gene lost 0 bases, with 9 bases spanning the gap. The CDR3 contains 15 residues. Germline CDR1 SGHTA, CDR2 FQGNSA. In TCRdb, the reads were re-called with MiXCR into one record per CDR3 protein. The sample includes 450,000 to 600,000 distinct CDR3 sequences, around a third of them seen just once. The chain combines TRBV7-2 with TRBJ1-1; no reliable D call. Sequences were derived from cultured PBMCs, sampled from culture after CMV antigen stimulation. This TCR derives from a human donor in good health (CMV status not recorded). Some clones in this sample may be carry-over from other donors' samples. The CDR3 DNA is TGTGCCAGCAGCTTAGTTTTGGTCATGAACACTGAAGCTTTCTTT. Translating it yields CASSLVLVMNTEAFF.